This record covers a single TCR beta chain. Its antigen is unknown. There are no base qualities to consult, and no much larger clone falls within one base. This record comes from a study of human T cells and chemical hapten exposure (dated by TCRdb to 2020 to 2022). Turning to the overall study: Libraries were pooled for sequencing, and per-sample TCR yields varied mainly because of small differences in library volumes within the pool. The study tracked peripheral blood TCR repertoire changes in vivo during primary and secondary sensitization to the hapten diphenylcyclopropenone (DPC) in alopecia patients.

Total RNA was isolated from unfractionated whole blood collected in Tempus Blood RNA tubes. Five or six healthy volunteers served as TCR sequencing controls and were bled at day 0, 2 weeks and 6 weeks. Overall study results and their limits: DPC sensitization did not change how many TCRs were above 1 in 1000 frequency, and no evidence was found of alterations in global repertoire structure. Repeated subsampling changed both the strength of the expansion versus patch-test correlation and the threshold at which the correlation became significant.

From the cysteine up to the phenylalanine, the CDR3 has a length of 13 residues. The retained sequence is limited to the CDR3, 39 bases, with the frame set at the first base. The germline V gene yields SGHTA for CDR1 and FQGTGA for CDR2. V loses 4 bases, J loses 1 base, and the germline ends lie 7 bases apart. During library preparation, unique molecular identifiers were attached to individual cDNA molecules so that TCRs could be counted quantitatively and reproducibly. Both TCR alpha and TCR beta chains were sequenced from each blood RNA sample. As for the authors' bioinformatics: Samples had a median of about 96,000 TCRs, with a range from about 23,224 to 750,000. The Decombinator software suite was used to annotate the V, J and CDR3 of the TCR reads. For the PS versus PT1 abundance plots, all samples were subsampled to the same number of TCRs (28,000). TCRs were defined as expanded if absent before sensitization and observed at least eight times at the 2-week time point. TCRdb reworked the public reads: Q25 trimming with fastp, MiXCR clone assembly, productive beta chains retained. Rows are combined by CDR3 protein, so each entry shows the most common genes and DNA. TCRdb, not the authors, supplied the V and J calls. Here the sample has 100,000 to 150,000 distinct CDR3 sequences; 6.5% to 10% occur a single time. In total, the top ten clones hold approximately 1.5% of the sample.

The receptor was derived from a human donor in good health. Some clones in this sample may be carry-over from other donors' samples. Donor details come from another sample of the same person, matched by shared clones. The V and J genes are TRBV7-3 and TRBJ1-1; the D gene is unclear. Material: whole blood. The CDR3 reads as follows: CASSWQENTEAFF. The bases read TGTGCCAGCAGCTGGCAGGAGAACACTGAAGCTTTCTTT. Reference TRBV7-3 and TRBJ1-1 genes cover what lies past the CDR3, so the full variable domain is GAGVSQTPSNKVTEKGKYVELRCDPISGHTALYWYRQSLGQGPEFLIYFQGTGAADDSGLPNDRFFAVRPEGSVSTLKIQRTERGDSAVYLCASSWQENTEAFFGQGTRLTVV.